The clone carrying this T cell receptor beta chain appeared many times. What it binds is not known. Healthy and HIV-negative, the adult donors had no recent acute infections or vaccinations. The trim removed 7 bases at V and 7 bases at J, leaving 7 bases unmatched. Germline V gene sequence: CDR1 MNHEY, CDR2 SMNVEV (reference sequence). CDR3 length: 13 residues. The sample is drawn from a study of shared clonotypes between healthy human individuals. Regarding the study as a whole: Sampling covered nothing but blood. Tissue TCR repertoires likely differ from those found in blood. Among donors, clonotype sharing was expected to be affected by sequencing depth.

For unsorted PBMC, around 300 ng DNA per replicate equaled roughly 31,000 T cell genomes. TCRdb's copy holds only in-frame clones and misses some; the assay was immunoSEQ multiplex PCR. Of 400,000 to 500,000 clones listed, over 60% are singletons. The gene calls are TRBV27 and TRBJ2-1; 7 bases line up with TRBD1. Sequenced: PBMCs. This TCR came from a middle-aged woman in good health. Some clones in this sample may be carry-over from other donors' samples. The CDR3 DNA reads TGTGCCAGCATTCGACAGGGTGGGAATGAGCAGTTCTTC. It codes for CASIRQGGNEQFF.